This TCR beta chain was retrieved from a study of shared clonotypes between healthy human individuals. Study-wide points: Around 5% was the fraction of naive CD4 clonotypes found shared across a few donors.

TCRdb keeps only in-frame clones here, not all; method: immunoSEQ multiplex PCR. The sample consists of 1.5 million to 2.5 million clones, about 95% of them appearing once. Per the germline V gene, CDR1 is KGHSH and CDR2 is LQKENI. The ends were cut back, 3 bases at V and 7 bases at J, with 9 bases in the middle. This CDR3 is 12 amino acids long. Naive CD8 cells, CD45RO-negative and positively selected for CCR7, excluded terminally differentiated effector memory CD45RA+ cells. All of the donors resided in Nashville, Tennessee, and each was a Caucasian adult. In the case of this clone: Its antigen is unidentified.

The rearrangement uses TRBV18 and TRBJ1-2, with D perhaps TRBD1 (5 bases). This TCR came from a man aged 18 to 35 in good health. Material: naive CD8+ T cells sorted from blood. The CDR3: CASSPGEGGYTF. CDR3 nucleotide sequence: TGTGCCAGCTCACCGGGGGAGGGTGGCTACACCTTC.